Below, one T cell receptor beta chain is given with its context. The clone's antigen remains unknown. Base qualities are missing; no much larger clone stands one base away. What this sample's time point label stands for: baseline before first vaccination. Vaccinee samples came from UK trials COV001 and COV002, including a single-blind randomized controlled phase 2/3 trial of AZD1222 (ChAdOx1 nCoV-19) in healthy adults. Trial participant PBMC samples were collected at day 0 and day 28 after the second dose for TCRbeta chain sequencing. The CDR3 regions of human TCRbeta chains were subjected to immunosequencing. Under the source paper's analysis protocol: TCRs in the repertoires were matched against a reference library of SARS-CoV-2-specific TCRs that had been generated with the MIRA antigen-specificity platform. Breadth was defined as the fraction of unique TCRs that were SARS-CoV-2-associated. Depth was defined as the fraction of total T cells that were SARS-CoV-2-associated. Using the MIRA data, each spike-specific TCR was mapped to the spike region that the TCR reacts to and placed in a CD4 or CD8 class. Log10-transformed breadth and depth values were compared by one-way ANOVA with Sidak's multiple comparisons tests. The table was pulled from immuneACCESS by TCRdb, which kept in-frame rearrangements only. Such tables lose some clones; where checked, under half of the loss comes from unresolved V genes, and the rest has no known cause. D and trimming come from the DNA, and the V and J calls and clone size come from that table. The sample data list about 140,000 clones, and around 89% of these were observed just once. Approximately 3.1% of the sample lies in the top ten.

The CDR3 starts with the cysteine, ends with the phenylalanine, and has 13 residues. The DNA shown is the 39-base CDR3, in frame from base 1. The germline V gene supplies CDR1 MNHEY and CDR2 SVGAGI. The V end gives up 6 bases and the J end 6 bases, leaving 6 bases in the junction not matched to a gene. This sample stems from a study of T cell responses to AZD1222 COVID-19 vaccine (dated by TCRdb to the early 2020s). Some background on the complete study: AZD1222 recipients whose second dose came at about 4 weeks and those whose second dose came at about 12 weeks were combined into one group, since spike-specific TCR depth and breadth did not differ between the two schedules. Trial participants were enrolled into age subgroups of 18-55, 56-69 and 70-plus years, which contained about 150, 28 and 57 TCR-sequenced participants, respectively. A total of 233 trial participants underwent TCR sequencing, of whom 200 to 220 had received two doses of AZD1222 and 26 had received two doses of the MenACWY control vaccine.

Study-level results and caveats: CD4 TCRs associated with the vaccine covered the entire spike protein, and the dominant responses were in regions 160-218 and 743-854. Because no day 14 peak-response samples were available, the repertoires could be characterized only after the peak T cell response. The 56-69-year group was small, and its depth increase did not reach significance, likely because of low power. Nearly half of unique spike-specific TCRs reportedly recognized epitopes outside regions mutated in the B.1.351 and B.1.1.7 variants. Only six AZD1222 recipients were SARS-CoV-2 seropositive at baseline, limiting conclusions about previously exposed vaccinees. A significant rise in spike-specific TCR breadth and depth was observed after two AZD1222 doses relative to day 0 and relative to MenACWY recipients. Most participants were white British and females outnumbered males, and the authors suggested that clonal diversity may have been underestimated.

Recombination joined TRBV6-5 with TRBJ1-2; a stretch of 8 junction bases matches TRBD1. The receptor's source is an adult in good health. The sequences come from peripheral blood, collected on day 0 of AZD1222 vaccination. The CDR3 here reads CASSRTGPNGYTF. The base sequence is TGTGCCAGCAGCCGGACAGGGCCAAATGGCTACACCTTC.